This is a list of T cell receptor beta chains from one sample in a study of technical replicates of blood from several donors. The assay was immunoSEQ multiplex PCR, and TCRdb's table has in-frame clones only and misses some. The table lists 65,000 to 80,000 clones, 92% of them singletons. The sequencing sample was made of T cells isolated from PBMCs. The receptor source for this set is a human donor in good health. CDR3s include the opening cysteine and the closing phenylalanine or tryptophan. A D gene is named only where the DNA matches it firmly. Rows may omit the clone size; those that give it use once, few, many or a size class.

J gene	clone size	D gene	V gene	CDR3 protein	CDR3 DNA
TRBJ1-1	-	-	TRBV7-3	CASSLDRGTEAFF	TGTGCCAGCAGCTTAGACCGGGGCACTGAAGCTTTCTTT
TRBJ2-7	-	-	TRBV29-1	CSVESQGYEQYF	TGCAGCGTTGAATCTCAGGGATACGAGCAGTACTTC
TRBJ2-7	-	TRBD2	TRBV7-2	CASSWGLAEYEQYF	TGTGCCAGCAGCTGGGGACTAGCGGAGTACGAGCAGTACTTC
TRBJ1-5	-	TRBD1	TRBV29-1	CSVGRGLNQPQHF	TGCAGCGTTGGGAGGGGGCTAAATCAGCCCCAGCATTTT
TRBJ2-7	once	-	TRBV5-1	CASSPGAFYEQYF	TGCGCCAGCAGCCCTGGAGCTTTTTACGAGCAGTACTTC
TRBJ1-2	-	TRBD1	TRBV5-4	CASSTGQATSYGYTF	TGTGCCAGCAGCACAGGACAGGCGACAAGCTATGGCTACACCTTC
TRBJ2-5	-	TRBD1	TRBV10-3	CAISGDRGRQETQYF	TGTGCCATCAGTGGGGACAGGGGCCGACAAGAGACCCAGTACTTC
TRBJ2-4	-	-	TRBV6-5	CASGNEGYIQYF	TGTGCCAGCGGGAACGAGGGTTACATTCAGTACTTC
TRBJ1-1	-	-	TRBV7-3	CASSLSPGLQNTEAFF	TGTGCCAGCAGCTTAAGTCCGGGACTCCAGAACACTGAAGCTTTCTTT
TRBJ2-5	once	TRBD1	TRBV29-1	CSVAQGTGNEETQYF	TGCAGCGTAGCCCAAGGGACAGGGAATGAGGAGACCCAGTACTTC
TRBJ1-5	once	TRBD1	TRBV28	CASSFGTGTVPQHF	TGTGCCAGCAGTTTCGGGACAGGGACCGTGCCCCAGCATTTT
TRBJ2-1	-	TRBD2	TRBV10-3	CAISRRIAGENEQFF	TGTGCCATCAGTCGAAGAATAGCGGGAGAAAATGAGCAGTTCTTC
TRBJ1-2	once	TRBD1	TRBV5-1	CASYGQAGFNYGYTF	TGCGCCAGCTACGGACAGGCAGGATTCAACTATGGCTACACCTTC